This TCR beta chain was retrieved from a study of regulatory T cells in long-lasting Graves disease. This clonotype was counted only a few times. The authors built TCR beta libraries using iRepertoire HTBI primers and Arm-PCR of CDR3 regions. One entry per CDR3 protein results from TCRdb running MiXCR on the multiplex PCR reads. The sample has a few hundred thousand distinct CDR3 sequences, 20% to 30% seen once. The germline CDR1 and CDR2 sequences are LNHDA and SQIVND (reference sequence). This CDR3 contains 13 residues. V was shortened by 1 base and J by 11 bases, with 14 bases between the two germline ends. Time point described: persistent/refractory GD, antithyroid drugs over 5 years with positive TRAb. After RNA was extracted from PBMCs, the TCR library was made from it.

The starting material was peripheral blood mononuclear cells (PBMCs), obtained when the disease was refractory, from a patient treated with antithyroid drugs. This receptor was taken from a female donor with Graves disease. The chain carries TRBV19 and TRBJ1-1; possible D gene TRBD1, 5 bases. CDR3 DNA sequence: TGTGCCAGTAGTATAGTATCAGGGCGAACGGCTTTCTTT. As protein: CASSIVSGRTAFF.